The 5 T cell receptor beta chains presented below share a single source sample, sequenced in a study of PD-1 blockade in classical Hodgkin lymphoma (dated by TCRdb to 2019 to 2021). Library preparation used the immunoSEQ multiplex PCR assay. TCRdb obtained this table from immuneACCESS and retained in-frame rearrangements with V and J assigned. These tables miss some clones; where compared with another copy, unresolved V genes account for less than half of the shortfall, and the remainder is unexplained. Across this sample there are tens of thousands of clones, with approximately 68% seen only once. The ten most abundant clones make up around 1.3% of the sample. According to the study, the label for this sample's time point signals: cycle 4 day 1 (C4D1), after 6 weeks of nivolumab. All trial patients had relapsed after autologous stem cell transplantation, with cohorts A, B and C differing in prior brentuximab vedotin exposure. Magnetic negative selection with a Miltenyi CD4+ T cell isolation kit was used to purify CD4+ T cells from thawed PBMCs.

The sample was CD4+ T cells from blood, taken before the fourth cycle of nivolumab. These receptors all come from a human donor with classical Hodgkin lymphoma.

The chain is built from TRBV11-2 and TRBJ1-2, with D unclear. In germline, CDR1 is SGHAT, CDR2 FQNNGV. The CDR3 spans 13 residues. The V end was cut by 0 bases, the J end by 8 bases, with 10 bases between. This CDR3 is CASSLEGRVGYTF. The CDR3 region has the DNA TGTGCCAGCAGCTTAGAAGGAAGGGTAGGCTACACCTTC.

The chain recombines TRBV30 with TRBJ2-7; 8 positions agree with TRBD2. V dropped 3 bases and J dropped 4; count of bases not matched to a gene: 11. There are 15 residues in the CDR3. Germline V lookup: CDR1 GTSNPN, CDR2 SVGIG (reference sequence). The CDR3 loop is CAWSWSAGGGYEQYF. CDR3 DNA sequence: TGTGCCTGGAGCTGGAGTGCGGGGGGCGGGTACGAGCAGTACTTC.

J is TRBJ2-5 and V is TRBV2; tentative D call: TRBD2 (6 bases). Germline V gives CDR1 SNHLY, CDR2 FYNNEI. V dropped 10 bases and J dropped 4 bases, with 10 bases sitting between them. The CDR3 is 11 residues long. CDR3 nucleotide sequence: TGTGCCACGGCGGGGCCAGAGACCCAGTACTTC. It encodes CATAGPETQYF.

This chain joins TRBV2 and TRBJ1-6, with no clear D. Germline assignment: CDR1 SNHLY and CDR2 FYNNEI. The CDR3 is 16 amino acids. The ends were cut back, 8 bases at V and 0 bases at J, with 14 bases in the middle. The CDR3 nucleotides are TGTGCCAGCCATATTTGTTCAAGCTCCTATAATTCACCCCTCCACTTT. Translation: CASHICSSSYNSPLHF. The full variable domain, completed using reference TRBV2 and TRBJ1-6, is EPEVTQTPSHQVTQMGQEVILRCVPISNHLYFYWYRQILGQKVEFLVSFYNNEISEKSEIFDDQFSVERPDGSNFTLKIRSTKLEDSAMYFCASHICSSSYNSPLHFGNGTRLTVT.

The chain carries TRBV11-2 and TRBJ2-3, with D maybe TRBD2 (5 bases). Between the trimmed V and J ends, which lost 5 bases and 6 bases, there was a span of 9 bases. CDR1 and CDR2 (germline): SGHAT, FQNNGV. CDR3 length: 12 residues. CDR3 nucleotides: TGTGCCAGCAGCGGGCCGGGGGATACGCAGTATTTT. Translation gives CASSGPGDTQYF.